These T cell receptor beta chains were read from a single sample in a study of neoadjuvant nivolumab and ipilimumab in lung cancer. TCRdb keeps only in-frame clones here, not all; method: immunoSEQ multiplex PCR. Among approximately 17,000 clones, under 80% were seen once, and the ten largest hold roughly 7%. The material sequenced was tumor tissue, taken after neoadjuvant nivolumab, alone or with ipilimumab, at or shortly before surgery. The receptor source for this set is an adult with non-small cell lung cancer. CDR3s include the opening cysteine and the closing phenylalanine or tryptophan. The D gene is left open where the match is weak. Not every row has a clone size; where given, it reads once, few, many or a size class.

j_call: TRBJ2-2
clone_size: NA
cdr3_length: 21
d_call: TRBD2
v_call: TRBV28
cdr3_nt: TGTGCCAGCATACCCAGAAGGGTGGGACTAGCGGGAGCACCGAACACCGGGGAGCTGTTTTTT
cdr3_aa: CASIPRRVGLAGAPNTGELFF

j_call: TRBJ1-4
clone_size: once
cdr3_length: 13
d_call: NA
v_call: TRBV4-2
cdr3_nt: TGTGCCAGCAGCCAAGTGGGGGTTTGGAAACTGTTTTTT
cdr3_aa: CASSQVGVWKLFF

j_call: TRBJ1-1
clone_size: NA
cdr3_length: 13
d_call: NA
v_call: TRBV7-9
cdr3_nt: TGTGCCAGCAGCGTAGGGACGAACACTGAAGCTTTCTTT
cdr3_aa: CASSVGTNTEAFF

j_call: TRBJ2-7
clone_size: once
cdr3_length: 14
d_call: TRBD1
v_call: TRBV5-1
cdr3_nt: TGCGCCAGCAGCCGGGGACAGGGGCTCTACGAGCAGTACTTC
cdr3_aa: CASSRGQGLYEQYF

j_call: TRBJ1-1
clone_size: NA
cdr3_length: 15
d_call: NA
v_call: TRBV7-2
cdr3_nt: TGTGCCAGCAGAAGGGAAGGGCTCGATAACACTGAAGCTTTCTTT
cdr3_aa: CASRREGLDNTEAFF

j_call: TRBJ2-3
clone_size: NA
cdr3_length: 15
d_call: NA
v_call: TRBV18
cdr3_nt: TGTGCCAGCTCACCGCTAGACGGGAGCACAGATACGCAGTATTTT
cdr3_aa: CASSPLDGSTDTQYF

j_call: TRBJ1-2
clone_size: NA
cdr3_length: 14
d_call: TRBD1
v_call: TRBV6-6
cdr3_nt: TGTGCCAGCAGTCGGAGGGGGCATAACTATGGCTACACCTTC
cdr3_aa: CASSRRGHNYGYTF

j_call: TRBJ2-7
clone_size: NA
cdr3_length: 15
d_call: NA
v_call: TRBV5-5
cdr3_nt: TGTGCCAGCAGCTTGATAGGGGTCCGTCGCCTCGAGCAGTACTTC
cdr3_aa: CASSLIGVRRLEQYF

j_call: TRBJ2-2
clone_size: NA
cdr3_length: 15
d_call: TRBD2
v_call: TRBV6-1
cdr3_nt: TGTGCCAGCAAGGCCGTGACTAGCTTTACCGGGGAGCTGTTTTTT
cdr3_aa: CASKAVTSFTGELFF

j_call: TRBJ2-7
clone_size: NA
cdr3_length: 13
d_call: TRBD2
v_call: TRBV5-1
cdr3_nt: TGCGCCAGTGGTATAGCGGGAGCCCCGATGCAGTACTTC
cdr3_aa: CASGIAGAPMQYF

j_call: TRBJ1-2
clone_size: NA
cdr3_length: 15
d_call: NA
v_call: TRBV6-1
cdr3_nt: TGTGCCAGCAGTGATACACAGGGTTCGGGCTATGGCTACACCTTC
cdr3_aa: CASSDTQGSGYGYTF

j_call: TRBJ1-2
clone_size: NA
cdr3_length: 15
d_call: NA
v_call: TRBV4-3
cdr3_nt: TGCGCCAGCAGCCAATTTCAGGACGGGAACTATGGCTACACCTTC
cdr3_aa: CASSQFQDGNYGYTF

j_call: TRBJ2-7
clone_size: NA
cdr3_length: 14
d_call: TRBD1
v_call: TRBV5-1
cdr3_nt: TGCGCCAGCAGCACGGGGACAGCTTTCTACGAGCAGTACTTC
cdr3_aa: CASSTGTAFYEQYF

j_call: TRBJ1-2
clone_size: NA
cdr3_length: 22
d_call: NA
v_call: TRBV18
cdr3_nt: TGTGCCAGCTCACCATTTCCTGTTGCGACCCCCTCTCTGGACCGACGTGACTATGGCTACACCTTC
cdr3_aa: CASSPFPVATPSLDRRDYGYTF

j_call: TRBJ1-2
clone_size: NA
cdr3_length: 11
d_call: NA
v_call: TRBV6-1
cdr3_nt: TGTGCCAGCAGGGATTACAGCGGCTACACCTTC
cdr3_aa: CASRDYSGYTF

j_call: TRBJ1-1
clone_size: NA
cdr3_length: 14
d_call: NA
v_call: TRBV6-6
cdr3_nt: TGTGCCAGCATTGATTGGGGGGAGGGCACTGAAGCTTTCTTT
cdr3_aa: CASIDWGEGTEAFF

j_call: TRBJ2-3
clone_size: NA
cdr3_length: 13
d_call: TRBD1
v_call: TRBV5-1
cdr3_nt: TGCGCCAGCCACGACAGGGTCCCGGATACGCAGTATTTT
cdr3_aa: CASHDRVPDTQYF

j_call: TRBJ2-3
clone_size: NA
cdr3_length: 14
d_call: TRBD1
v_call: TRBV2
cdr3_nt: TGTGCCAGCAGTGGACAGGGCCCTTCAGATACGCAGTATTTT
cdr3_aa: CASSGQGPSDTQYF

j_call: TRBJ2-1
clone_size: NA
cdr3_length: 14
d_call: NA
v_call: TRBV5-6
cdr3_nt: TGTGCCAGCAGCTTGGAGCGGGCTAACAATGAGCAGTTCTTC
cdr3_aa: CASSLERANNEQFF

j_call: TRBJ2-3
clone_size: NA
cdr3_length: 16
d_call: TRBD2
v_call: TRBV9
cdr3_nt: TGTGCCAGCAGTAGGGATCTAGCGGGAGGGTCAGATACGCAGTATTTT
cdr3_aa: CASSRDLAGGSDTQYF

j_call: TRBJ1-5
clone_size: few
cdr3_length: 16
d_call: TRBD1
v_call: TRBV18
cdr3_nt: TGTGCCAGCTCACTTCGGACAGGGGGAGGCAATCAGCCCCAGCATTTT
cdr3_aa: CASSLRTGGGNQPQHF

j_call: TRBJ2-7
clone_size: once
cdr3_length: 20
d_call: TRBD2
v_call: TRBV11-2
cdr3_nt: TGTGCCAGCAGCTTAGATCATCCAGCGGGAGTCTGGGTTATGTCCTACGAGCAGTACTTC
cdr3_aa: CASSLDHPAGVWVMSYEQYF

j_call: TRBJ2-5
clone_size: NA
cdr3_length: 15
d_call: TRBD2
v_call: TRBV5-8
cdr3_nt: TGTGCCAGCAGCTTGGGACTAGCGGGAGGAGAGACCCAGTACTTC
cdr3_aa: CASSLGLAGGETQYF

j_call: TRBJ2-2
clone_size: NA
cdr3_length: 14
d_call: NA
v_call: TRBV19
cdr3_nt: TGTGCCAGTAGGGACAACTCGAACACCGGGGAGCTGTTTTTT
cdr3_aa: CASRDNSNTGELFF

j_call: TRBJ1-3
clone_size: NA
cdr3_length: 16
d_call: NA
v_call: TRBV5-1
cdr3_nt: TGCGCCAGCAGCTTGTCCGGGGGATACTCTGGAAACACCATATATTTT
cdr3_aa: CASSLSGGYSGNTIYF

j_call: TRBJ2-6
clone_size: NA
cdr3_length: 14
d_call: TRBD1
v_call: TRBV6-1
cdr3_nt: TGTGCCAGCAGTCAGGGGGCTGGGGCCAACGTCCTGACTTTC
cdr3_aa: CASSQGAGANVLTF

j_call: TRBJ2-5
clone_size: NA
cdr3_length: 15
d_call: TRBD1
v_call: TRBV5-4
cdr3_nt: TGTGCCAGCAGCCCACGTCGACAGGGCGGAGAGACCCAGTACTTC
cdr3_aa: CASSPRRQGGETQYF

j_call: TRBJ1-5
clone_size: NA
cdr3_length: 14
d_call: TRBD1
v_call: TRBV6-1
cdr3_nt: TGTGCCAGCAGTCCCGACAGGGACCTTCAGCCCCAGCATTTT
cdr3_aa: CASSPDRDLQPQHF

j_call: TRBJ2-3
clone_size: NA
cdr3_length: 12
d_call: NA
v_call: TRBV18
cdr3_nt: TGTGCCAGCTCACGCCAGGGAGATACGCAGTATTTT
cdr3_aa: CASSRQGDTQYF

j_call: TRBJ2-2
clone_size: NA
cdr3_length: 14
d_call: NA
v_call: TRBV5-5
cdr3_nt: TGTGCCAGCAGACCTCGGGGACTCGGCGGGGAGCTGTTTTTT
cdr3_aa: CASRPRGLGGELFF

j_call: TRBJ2-5
clone_size: NA
cdr3_length: 15
d_call: NA
v_call: TRBV15
cdr3_nt: TGTGCCACCAGCAACGTTCGATATGGGGAAGAGACCCAGTACTTC
cdr3_aa: CATSNVRYGEETQYF

j_call: TRBJ1-2
clone_size: NA
cdr3_length: 15
d_call: TRBD1
v_call: TRBV5-1
cdr3_nt: TGCGCCAGCAGCTACACTGGGACAGGGGACTATGGCTACACCTTC
cdr3_aa: CASSYTGTGDYGYTF

j_call: TRBJ2-5
clone_size: NA
cdr3_length: 18
d_call: TRBD2
v_call: TRBV5-1
cdr3_nt: TGCGCCAGCAGCTTGGCCCTAGGTAGCGGGAGAGGAGGGGAGACCCAGTACTTC
cdr3_aa: CASSLALGSGRGGETQYF

j_call: TRBJ2-5
clone_size: NA
cdr3_length: 15
d_call: TRBD2
v_call: TRBV7-2
cdr3_nt: TGTGCCAGCAGCTTAGGGGGCCTAGCGGGGGAGACCCAGTACTTC
cdr3_aa: CASSLGGLAGETQYF

j_call: TRBJ2-2
clone_size: NA
cdr3_length: 13
d_call: NA
v_call: TRBV27
cdr3_nt: TGTGCCAGCAGTTCGCGAATTACCGGGGAGCTGTTTTTT
cdr3_aa: CASSSRITGELFF

j_call: TRBJ1-3
clone_size: NA
cdr3_length: 14
d_call: NA
v_call: TRBV5-1
cdr3_nt: TGCGCCAGCAGCTCTCGGGACCGCGGAAACACCATATATTTT
cdr3_aa: CASSSRDRGNTIYF

j_call: TRBJ1-2
clone_size: once
cdr3_length: 16
d_call: NA
v_call: TRBV11-2
cdr3_nt: TGTGCCAGCAGCTTATCCGCGGGCGCCCGGTCAGATGGCTACACCTTC
cdr3_aa: CASSLSAGARSDGYTF

j_call: TRBJ1-1
clone_size: NA
cdr3_length: 15
d_call: NA
v_call: TRBV11-3
cdr3_nt: TGTGCCAGCAGCTCAAATCAGGGACGGAACACTGAAGCTTTCTTT
cdr3_aa: CASSSNQGRNTEAFF

j_call: TRBJ2-1
clone_size: few
cdr3_length: 13
d_call: NA
v_call: TRBV5-1
cdr3_nt: TGCGCCAGCAAGACGGAAACCTACAATGAGCAGTTCTTC
cdr3_aa: CASKTETYNEQFF

j_call: TRBJ1-2
clone_size: NA
cdr3_length: 12
d_call: NA
v_call: TRBV30
cdr3_nt: TGTGCCTGGAGTATGTCTACCTATGGCTACACCTTC
cdr3_aa: CAWSMSTYGYTF

j_call: TRBJ1-1
clone_size: NA
cdr3_length: 15
d_call: TRBD1
v_call: TRBV5-1
cdr3_nt: TGCGCCAGCAGCTTTGGGACTAGGGACAGGGCGGCAGCTTTCTTT
cdr3_aa: CASSFGTRDRAAAFF